This TCR beta chain comes out of a study of control samples from healthy donors and cancer patients (dated by TCRdb to about 2020). Libraries were constructed by the immunoSEQ multiplex PCR assay. The source is immuneACCESS, and TCRdb retained only in-frame sequences with V and J called. Part of the clones is not carried over; for the studies checked, unresolved V genes explain less than half of this, and the remainder is unexplained. The sample profile shows roughly 84,000 clones; approximately 90% of them were found once. The top ten clones comprise more than 7% of the sample. From V the trimming removes 4 bases and from J it removes 3 bases, while the gene matches leave 4 bases of the junction unaccounted for. CDR1 and CDR2 are read off the germline V gene as KGHDR and SFDVKD. The CDR3 spans 17 residues, from the cysteine through the phenylalanine. Left in the record is the CDR3 DNA by itself, 51 bases read in frame from the first base.

Of note for this clone: The clone's antigen remains unknown. No qualities accompany the bases; no much larger clone lies one base away.

This clonotype was sampled from a man aged 50 to 60 in good health. Sequences were obtained from blood. Rearrangement joined TRBV24-1 to TRBJ2-3; TRBD2 lines up with 15 middle nucleotides. The CDR3 protein sequence reads: CATSDPGLAGGTDTQYF. The bases are TGTGCCACCAGTGACCCTGGACTAGCGGGGGGGACAGATACGCAGTATTTT.